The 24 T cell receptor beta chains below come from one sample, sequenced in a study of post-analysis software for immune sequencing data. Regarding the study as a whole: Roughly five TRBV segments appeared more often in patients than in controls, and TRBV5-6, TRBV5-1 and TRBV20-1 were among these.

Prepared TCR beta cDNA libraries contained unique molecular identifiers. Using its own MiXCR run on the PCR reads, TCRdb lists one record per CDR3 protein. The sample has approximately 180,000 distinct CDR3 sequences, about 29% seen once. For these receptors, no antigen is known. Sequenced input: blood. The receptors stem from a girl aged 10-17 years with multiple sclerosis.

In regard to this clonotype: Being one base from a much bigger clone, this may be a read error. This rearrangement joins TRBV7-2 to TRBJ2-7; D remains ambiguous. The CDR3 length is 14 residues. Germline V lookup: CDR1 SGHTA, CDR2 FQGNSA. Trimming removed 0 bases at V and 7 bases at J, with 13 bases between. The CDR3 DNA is TGTGCCAGCAGCTTAGCGGGATCGGTCAATGAGCAGTACTTC. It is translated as CASSLAGSVNEQYF.

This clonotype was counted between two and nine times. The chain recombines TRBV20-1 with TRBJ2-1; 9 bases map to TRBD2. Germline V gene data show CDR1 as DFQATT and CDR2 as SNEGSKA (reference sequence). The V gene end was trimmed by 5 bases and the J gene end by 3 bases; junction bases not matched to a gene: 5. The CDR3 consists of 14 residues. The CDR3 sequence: CSARGREGYNEQFF. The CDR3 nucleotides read TGCAGTGCTCGAGGGCGGGAGGGCTACAATGAGCAGTTCTTC.

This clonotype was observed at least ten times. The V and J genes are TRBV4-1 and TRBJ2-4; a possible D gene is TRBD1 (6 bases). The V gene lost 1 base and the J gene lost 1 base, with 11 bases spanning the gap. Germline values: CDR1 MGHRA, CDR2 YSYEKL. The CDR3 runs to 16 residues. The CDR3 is CASSQGQGTAKNIQYF. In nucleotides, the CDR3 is TGCGCCAGCAGCCAAGGTCAGGGGACGGCCAAAAACATTCAGTACTTC.

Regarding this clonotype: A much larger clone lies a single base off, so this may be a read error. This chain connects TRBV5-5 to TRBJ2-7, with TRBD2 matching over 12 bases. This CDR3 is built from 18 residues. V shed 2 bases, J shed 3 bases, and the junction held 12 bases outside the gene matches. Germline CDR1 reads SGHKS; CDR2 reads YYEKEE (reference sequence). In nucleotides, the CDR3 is TGTGCCAGCAGCTTAATTGTGGGACTAGCGGGCAACTTCTACGAGCAGTACTTC. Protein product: CASSLIVGLAGNFYEQYF.

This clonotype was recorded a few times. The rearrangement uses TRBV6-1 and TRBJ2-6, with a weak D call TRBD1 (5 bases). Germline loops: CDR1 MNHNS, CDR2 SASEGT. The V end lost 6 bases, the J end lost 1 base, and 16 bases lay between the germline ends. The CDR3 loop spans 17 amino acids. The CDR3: CASRPTGRQSGANVLTF. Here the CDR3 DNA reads TGTGCCAGCAGACCCACAGGAAGACAATCTGGGGCCAACGTCCTGACTTTC.

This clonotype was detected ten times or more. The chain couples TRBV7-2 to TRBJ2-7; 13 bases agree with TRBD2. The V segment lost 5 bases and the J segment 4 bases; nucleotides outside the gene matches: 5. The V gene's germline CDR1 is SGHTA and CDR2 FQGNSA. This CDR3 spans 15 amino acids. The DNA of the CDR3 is TGTGCCAGCAGCCCTCCGGGACTAGCGGGGTACGAGCAGTACTTC. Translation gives CASSPPGLAGYEQYF.

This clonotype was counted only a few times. This CDR3 is CASRRTGTANEKLFF. The CDR3 DNA is TGTGCCAGCAGGCGTACCGGGACCGCGAATGAAAAACTGTTTTTT. J is TRBJ1-4 and V is TRBV12-3 or TRBV12-4, with D possibly matching TRBD1 (5 bases). Trimming removed 6 bases at V and 5 bases at J, with 16 bases between. This CDR3 has 15 amino acids.

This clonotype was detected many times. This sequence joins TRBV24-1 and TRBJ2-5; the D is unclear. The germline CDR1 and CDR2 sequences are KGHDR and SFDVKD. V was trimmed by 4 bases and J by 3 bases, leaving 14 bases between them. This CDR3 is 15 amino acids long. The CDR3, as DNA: TGTGCCACCAGTGACCGGTCGGGCCGGGAAGAGACCCAGTACTTC. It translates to CATSDRSGREETQYF.

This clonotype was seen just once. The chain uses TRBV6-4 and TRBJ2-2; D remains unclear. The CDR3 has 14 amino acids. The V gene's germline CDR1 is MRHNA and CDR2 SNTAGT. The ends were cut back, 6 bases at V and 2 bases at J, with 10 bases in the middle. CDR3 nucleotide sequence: TGTGCCAGCAGAGCAGCCTCCAACACCGGGGAGCTGTTTTTT. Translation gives CASRAASNTGELFF.

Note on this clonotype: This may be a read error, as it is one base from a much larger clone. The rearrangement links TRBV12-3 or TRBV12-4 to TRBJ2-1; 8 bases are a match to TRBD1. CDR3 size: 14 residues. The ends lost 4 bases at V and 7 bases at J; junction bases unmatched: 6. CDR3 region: CASSSGQGRNEQFF. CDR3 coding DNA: TGTGCCAGCAGTTCCGGACAGGGAAGAAATGAGCAGTTCTTC.

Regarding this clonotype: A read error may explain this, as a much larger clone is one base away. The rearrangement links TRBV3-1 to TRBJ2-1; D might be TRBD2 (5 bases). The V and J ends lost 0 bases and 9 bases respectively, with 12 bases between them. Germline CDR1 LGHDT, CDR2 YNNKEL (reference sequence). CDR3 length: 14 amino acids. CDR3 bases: TGTGCCAGCAGCCAAGACTGGGAGATAAGTGAGCAGTTCTTC. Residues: CASSQDWEISEQFF.

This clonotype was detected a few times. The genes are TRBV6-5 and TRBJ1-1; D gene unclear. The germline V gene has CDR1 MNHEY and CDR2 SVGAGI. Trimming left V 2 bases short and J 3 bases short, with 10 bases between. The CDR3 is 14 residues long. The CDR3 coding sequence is TGTGCCAGCAGTTACCGGCAGAGGGACACTGAAGCTTTCTTT. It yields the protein CASSYRQRDTEAFF.

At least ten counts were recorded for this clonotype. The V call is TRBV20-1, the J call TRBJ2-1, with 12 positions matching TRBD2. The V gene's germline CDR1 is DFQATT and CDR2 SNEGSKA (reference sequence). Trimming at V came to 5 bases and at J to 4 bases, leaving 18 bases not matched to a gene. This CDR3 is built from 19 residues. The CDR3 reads CSAPGSLAGGLSKYNEQFF. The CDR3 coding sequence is TGCAGTGCTCCGGGGAGTCTAGCGGGAGGGCTATCTAAATACAATGAGCAGTTCTTC.

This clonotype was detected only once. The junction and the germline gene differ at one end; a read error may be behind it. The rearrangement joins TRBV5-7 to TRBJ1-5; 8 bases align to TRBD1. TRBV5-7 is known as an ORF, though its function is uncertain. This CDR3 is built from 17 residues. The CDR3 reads CASTLSDAGGSGQPQHF. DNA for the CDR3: TGTGCCAGCACCTTGAGCGATGCAGGGGGCTCGGGTCAGCCCCAGCATTTT.

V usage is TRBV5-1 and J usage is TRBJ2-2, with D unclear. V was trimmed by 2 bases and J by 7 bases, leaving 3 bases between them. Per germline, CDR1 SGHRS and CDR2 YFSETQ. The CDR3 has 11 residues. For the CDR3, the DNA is TGCGCCAGCAGCTTCGGCGGGGAGCTGTTTTTT. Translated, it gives CASSFGGELFF.

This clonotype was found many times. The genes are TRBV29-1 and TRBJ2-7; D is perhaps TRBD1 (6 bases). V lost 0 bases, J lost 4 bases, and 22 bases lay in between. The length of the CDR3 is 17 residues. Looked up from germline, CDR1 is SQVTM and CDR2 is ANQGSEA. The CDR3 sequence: CSVEESRTAKVQYEQYF. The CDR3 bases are TGCAGCGTTGAAGAGTCTAGGACAGCGAAGGTTCAATACGAGCAGTACTTC.

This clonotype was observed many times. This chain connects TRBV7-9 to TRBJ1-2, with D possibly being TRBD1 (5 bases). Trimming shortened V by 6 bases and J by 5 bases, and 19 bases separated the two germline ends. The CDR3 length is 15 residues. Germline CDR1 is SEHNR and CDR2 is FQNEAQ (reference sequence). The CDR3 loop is CASSLTTGDAYGYTF. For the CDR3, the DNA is TGTGCCAGCAGTTTAACCACAGGAGACGCGTATGGCTACACCTTC.

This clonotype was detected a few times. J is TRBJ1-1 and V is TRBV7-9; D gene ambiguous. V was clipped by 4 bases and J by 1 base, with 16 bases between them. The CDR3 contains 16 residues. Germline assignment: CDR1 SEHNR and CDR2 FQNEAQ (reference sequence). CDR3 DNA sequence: TGTGCCAGCAGCTCTCTATCTGGACTGAAGAACACTGAAGCTTTCTTT. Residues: CASSSLSGLKNTEAFF. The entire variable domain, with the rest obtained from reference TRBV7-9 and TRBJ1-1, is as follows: DTGVSQNPRHKITKRGQNVTFRCDPISEHNRLYWYRQTLGQGPEFLTYFQNEAQLEKSRLLSDRFSAERPKGSFSTLEIQRTEQGDSAMYLCASSSLSGLKNTEAFFGQGTRLTVV.

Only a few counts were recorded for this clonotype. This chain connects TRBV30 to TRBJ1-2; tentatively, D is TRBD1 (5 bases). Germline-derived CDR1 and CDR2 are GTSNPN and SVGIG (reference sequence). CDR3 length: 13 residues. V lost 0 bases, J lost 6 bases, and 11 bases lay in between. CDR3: CAWSVQADHGYTF. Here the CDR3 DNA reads TGTGCCTGGAGTGTACAGGCGGATCATGGCTACACCTTC.

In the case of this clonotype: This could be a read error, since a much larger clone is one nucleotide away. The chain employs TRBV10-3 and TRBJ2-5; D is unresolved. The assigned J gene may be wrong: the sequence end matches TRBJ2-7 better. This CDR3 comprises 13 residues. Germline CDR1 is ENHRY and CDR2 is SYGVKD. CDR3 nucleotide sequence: TGTGCCATCAGGCCTGTGGATCTTTCCGAGCAGTACTTC. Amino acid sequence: CAIRPVDLSEQYF.

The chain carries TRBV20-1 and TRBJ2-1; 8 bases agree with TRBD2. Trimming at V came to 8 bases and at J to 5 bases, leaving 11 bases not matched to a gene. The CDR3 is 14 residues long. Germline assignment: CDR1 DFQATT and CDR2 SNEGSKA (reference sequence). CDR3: CSLTNGRADNEQFF. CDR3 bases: TGCAGTCTAACGAACGGGAGGGCCGACAATGAGCAGTTCTTC.

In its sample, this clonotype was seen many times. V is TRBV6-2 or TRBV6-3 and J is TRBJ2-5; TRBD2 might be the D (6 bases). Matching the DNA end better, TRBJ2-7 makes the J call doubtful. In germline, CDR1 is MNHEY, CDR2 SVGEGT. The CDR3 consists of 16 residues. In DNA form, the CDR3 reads TGTGCCAGCAGTTCCGTCTCGCGGGGCCCCCCCGGCGAGCAGTACTTC. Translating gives CASSSVSRGPPGEQYF.

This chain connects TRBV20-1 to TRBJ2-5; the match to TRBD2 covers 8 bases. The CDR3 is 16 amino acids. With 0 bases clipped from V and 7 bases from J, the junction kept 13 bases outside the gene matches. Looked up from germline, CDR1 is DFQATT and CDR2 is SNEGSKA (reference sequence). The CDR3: CSAREASGRVCGTQYF. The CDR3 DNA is TGCAGTGCTAGAGAGGCGAGCGGGAGAGTTTGTGGGACCCAGTACTTC.

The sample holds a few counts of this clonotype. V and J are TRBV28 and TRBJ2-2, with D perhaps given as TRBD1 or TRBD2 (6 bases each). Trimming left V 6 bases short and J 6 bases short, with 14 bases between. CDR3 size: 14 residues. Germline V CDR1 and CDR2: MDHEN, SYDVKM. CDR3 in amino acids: CASSSGAKAGELFF. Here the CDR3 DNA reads TGTGCCAGCAGCTCGGGGGCAAAGGCCGGGGAGCTGTTTTTT.